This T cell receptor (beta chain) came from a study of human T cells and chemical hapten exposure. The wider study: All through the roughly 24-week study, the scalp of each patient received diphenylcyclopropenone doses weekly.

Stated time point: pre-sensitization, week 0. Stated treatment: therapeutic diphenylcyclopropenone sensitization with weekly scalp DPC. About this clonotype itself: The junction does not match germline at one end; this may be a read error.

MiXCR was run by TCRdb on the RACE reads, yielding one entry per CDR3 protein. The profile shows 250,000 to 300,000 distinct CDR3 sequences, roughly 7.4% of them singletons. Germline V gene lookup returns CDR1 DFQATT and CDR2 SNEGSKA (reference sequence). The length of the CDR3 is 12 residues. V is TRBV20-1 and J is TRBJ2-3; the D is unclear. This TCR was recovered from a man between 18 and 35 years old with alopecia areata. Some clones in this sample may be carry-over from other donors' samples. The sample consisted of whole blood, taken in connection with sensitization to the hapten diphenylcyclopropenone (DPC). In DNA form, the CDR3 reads TGCAGTGCTAGACACATCCGCAGCCAAGCAGTTTTT. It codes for CSARHIRSQAVF.